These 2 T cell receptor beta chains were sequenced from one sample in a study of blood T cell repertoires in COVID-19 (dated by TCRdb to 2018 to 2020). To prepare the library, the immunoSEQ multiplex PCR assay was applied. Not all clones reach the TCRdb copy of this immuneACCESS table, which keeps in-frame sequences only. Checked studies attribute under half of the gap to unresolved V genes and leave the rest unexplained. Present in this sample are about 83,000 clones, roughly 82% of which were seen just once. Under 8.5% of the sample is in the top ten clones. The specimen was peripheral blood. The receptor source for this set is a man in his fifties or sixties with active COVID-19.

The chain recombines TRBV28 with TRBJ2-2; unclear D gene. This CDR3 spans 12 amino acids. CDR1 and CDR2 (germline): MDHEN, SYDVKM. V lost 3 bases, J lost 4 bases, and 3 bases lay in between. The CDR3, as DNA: TGTGCCAGCAGTTTTCTCACCGGGGAGCTGTTTTTT. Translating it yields CASSFLTGELFF.

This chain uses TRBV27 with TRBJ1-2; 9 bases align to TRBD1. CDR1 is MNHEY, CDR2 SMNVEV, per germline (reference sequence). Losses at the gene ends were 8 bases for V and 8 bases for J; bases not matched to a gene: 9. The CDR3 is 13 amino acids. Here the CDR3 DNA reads TGTGCCAGCTGGGACAGGGTGGATGAAGGCTACACCTTC. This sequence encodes CASWDRVDEGYTF.